These 30 T cell receptor beta chains originate from one sample sequenced in a study of Tregs in tolerant kidney transplant recipients. This table comes from immunoSEQ multiplex PCR, and its TCRdb copy is limited to in-frame clones, with some not included. The table shows approximately 65,000 clones, with 84% occurring only once. Source material: CD4+ T cells from blood. These receptors were taken from a human donor in good health.

This clone has a single count. The chain couples TRBV29-1 to TRBJ1-2; tentatively, D is TRBD1 (5 bases). The germline V gene has CDR1 SQVTM and CDR2 ANQGSEA. The CDR3 has 12 residues. The V gene lost 7 bases and the J gene lost 3 bases, with 12 bases spanning the gap. The CDR3 bases are TGCAGCGCCGGGGGGGAATACTATGGCTACACCTTC. It yields the protein CSAGGEYYGYTF.

The chain couples TRBV5-6 to TRBJ1-5, with 10 positions matching TRBD1. Germline CDR1 and CDR2: SGHDT and YYEEEE. Trimming cost V 4 bases and J 4 bases; bases outside gene matches: 5. The length of the CDR3 is 15 residues. The CDR3 sequence is CASSRGTGANQPQHF. For the CDR3, the DNA is TGTGCCAGCAGCCGCGGGACAGGGGCGAATCAGCCCCAGCATTTT.

The CDR3 DNA reads as TGTGCCAGCAGCCGCGAAGGGGGCTACGAGCAGTACTTC. Its protein is CASSREGGYEQYF. This chain joins TRBV7-3 and TRBJ2-5; D possibly corresponds to TRBD1 (6 bases). Near its end, the DNA agrees better with TRBJ2-7, so the J call may be wrong. This CDR3 contains 13 residues. The germline V gene has CDR1 SGHTA and CDR2 FQGTGA.

The J gene is TRBJ2-1, the V gene TRBV2; no clear D. Trimming stripped 3 bases from V and 7 bases from J, with 13 bases between. Looked up from germline, CDR1 is SNHLY and CDR2 is FYNNEI. The CDR3 runs 14 residues. For the CDR3, the DNA is TGTGCCAGCAGTGACGGGCCAGGCGGAAATGAGCAGTTCTTC. Translating gives CASSDGPGGNEQFF.

Details on this clone: Other DNA sequences in the same sample also yield this CDR3. The genes are TRBV28 and TRBJ1-2; 7 bases agree with TRBD1. V was pared by 8 bases and J by 4 bases, with 13 bases of the junction left unmatched. CDR1 MDHEN and CDR2 SYDVKM come from the germline V gene. CDR3 length: 15 amino acids. For the CDR3, the DNA is TGTGCCAGCGGTGCGGTGGGACAGATTATCTATGGCTACACCTTC. It is translated as CASGAVGQIIYGYTF.

This rearrangement joins TRBV5-1 to TRBJ2-2, with 7 bases that match TRBD1. The CDR3 is made up of 18 amino acids. Looked up from germline, CDR1 is SGHRS and CDR2 is YFSETQ. J was trimmed by 1 base and V by 4 bases; bases with no gene match: 13. The CDR3 bases are TGCGCCAGCAGCCGCCTCCCGCCGGGACAGCAGAACACCGGGGAGCTGTTTTTT. Amino acids: CASSRLPPGQQNTGELFF.

The chain employs TRBV19 and TRBJ2-5; 9 bases are shared with TRBD2. The CDR3 runs to 18 residues. The V segment lost 2 bases and the J segment 7 bases; nucleotides outside the gene matches: 17. The germline gives CDR1 LNHDA, CDR2 SQIVND (reference sequence). The CDR3 is CASSIRVALSAGGATQYF. Written as DNA, the CDR3 is TGTGCCAGTAGTATACGAGTGGCTCTTTCGGCGGGAGGGGCGACCCAGTACTTC.

The V call is TRBV19, the J call TRBJ2-1; 9 bases fit TRBD2. The CDR3 spans 14 residues. Germline V gives CDR1 LNHDA, CDR2 SQIVND (reference sequence). V trimming: 4 bases; J trimming: 8 bases; junction bases outside the gene matches: 6. For the CDR3, the DNA is TGTGCCAGTAGTACCGGGACTAGCTGGCATGAGCAGTTCTTC. This gives the protein CASSTGTSWHEQFF. Supplemented by reference TRBV19 and TRBJ2-1, the full variable domain reads DGGITQSPKYLFRKEGQNVTLSCEQNLNHDAMYWYRQDPGQGLRLIYYSQIVNDFQKGDIAEGYSVSREKKESFPLTVTSAQKNPTAFYLCASSTGTSWHEQFFGPGTRLTVL.

This chain links TRBV2 with TRBJ2-3; the D gene is possibly TRBD1 (5 bases). The CDR3 runs to 14 residues. Germline V lookup: CDR1 SNHLY, CDR2 FYNNEI. Trimming took off 7 bases at V and 8 bases at J, with 19 bases between the two ends. CDR3 loop: CASTRQGGESTQYF. DNA for the CDR3: TGTGCCAGCACTAGGCAGGGCGGAGAGAGTACGCAGTATTTT.

The rearrangement links TRBV20-1 to TRBJ2-7, with 7 bases matching TRBD2. Looked up from germline, CDR1 is DFQATT and CDR2 is SNEGSKA (reference sequence). After removal of 6 bases from V and 6 bases from J, the junction contained 5 bases not matched to a gene. The CDR3 is 11 amino acids. CDR3 sequence reads: CSAFTGGEQYF. In DNA form, the CDR3 reads TGCAGTGCCTTCACGGGAGGCGAGCAGTACTTC.

This chain connects TRBV4-1 to TRBJ2-5; TRBD1 is a possible D gene (6 bases). The CDR3 spans 16 residues. Trimming cost V 4 bases and J 4 bases, with 19 bases left between them. Germline V gene sequence: CDR1 MGHRA, CDR2 YSYEKL. This CDR3 reads CASSPVGQGPLETQYF. The CDR3 bases are TGCGCCAGCAGCCCCGTGGGTCAGGGGCCCCTAGAGACCCAGTACTTC.

This CDR3 is CASSFTWRASYEQYF. CDR3 nucleotides: TGTGCCAGCAGCTTTACTTGGCGGGCCTCCTACGAGCAGTACTTC. The chain joins TRBV5-6 to TRBJ2-7, with a weak D call TRBD2 (5 bases). The CDR3 consists of 15 residues. V dropped 2 bases and J dropped 0 bases, with 12 bases sitting between them. Per germline, CDR1 SGHDT and CDR2 YYEEEE.

J is TRBJ2-2 and V is TRBV13, with TRBD2 matching 10 bases. The CDR3 is 17 residues long. The V and J ends lost 5 bases and 5 bases, in that order; junction bases with no gene match: 11. CDR1 is PRHDT and CDR2 is FYEKMQ in the germline V gene (reference sequence). The CDR3 DNA reads TGTGCCAGCAGCCCAGGAGGACTAGCGGCTTCAACCGGGGAGCTGTTTTTT. Amino acids: CASSPGGLAASTGELFF.

The chain joins TRBV5-8 to TRBJ2-2; 8 positions match TRBD1. Losses at the gene ends were 2 bases for V and 8 bases for J; bases not matched to a gene: 5. The CDR3 length is 14 residues. From germline, CDR1 is SGHTS and CDR2 YDEGEE. Here the CDR3 reads CASSFQGAKGELFF. The CDR3 coding sequence is TGTGCCAGCAGCTTCCAGGGGGCAAAAGGGGAGCTGTTTTTT.

V and J are TRBV19 and TRBJ2-7; 11 positions agree with TRBD1. After removal of 5 bases from V and 0 bases from J, the junction contained 6 bases not matched to a gene. The CDR3 spans 16 residues. Germline V gene lookup returns CDR1 LNHDA and CDR2 SQIVND (reference sequence). This CDR3 reads CASSGWDRGTSYEQYF. DNA for the CDR3: TGTGCCAGTAGTGGATGGGACAGGGGGACCTCCTACGAGCAGTACTTC.

This chain links TRBV5-1 with TRBJ1-2; weak D call: TRBD1 (6 bases). This CDR3 has 14 amino acids. Germline V lookup: CDR1 SGHRS, CDR2 YFSETQ. V was shortened by 0 bases and J by 8 bases, with 14 bases between the two germline ends. The CDR3 spells CASSLGLAGEGYTF. The CDR3 DNA is TGCGCCAGCAGCTTGGGCCTGGCAGGGGAGGGCTACACCTTC.

This clone showed up just once. The CDR3 DNA reads as TGTGCCAGCAGCTTGGCCACTGGAAACACCATATATTTT. Encoded protein: CASSLATGNTIYF. The chain uses TRBV6-6 and TRBJ1-3; no reliable D call. The V end lost 6 bases, the J end lost 2 bases, and 8 bases lay between the germline ends. The germline V gene has CDR1 MNHNY and CDR2 SVGAGI (reference sequence). This CDR3 comprises 13 residues.

This chain joins TRBV18 and TRBJ2-5; possible D gene TRBD1, 5 bases. CDR1 is KGHSH, CDR2 LQKENI, per germline. V lost 0 bases, J lost 4 bases, and 12 bases lay in between. This CDR3 is built from 15 residues. In DNA, the CDR3 is TGTGCCAGCTCACCACCAGGAGTTCAGGGAGAGACCCAGTACTTC. Translation gives CASSPPGVQGETQYF. The complete variable domain, with remaining parts taken from reference TRBV18 and TRBJ2-5, reads NAGVMQNPRHLVRRRGQEARLRCSPMKGHSHVYWYRQLPEEGLKFMVYLQKENIIDESGMPKERFSAEFPKEGPSILRIQQVVRGDSAAYFCASSPPGVQGETQYFGPGTRLLVL.

This clone appeared a few times. The gene calls are TRBV6-1 and TRBJ2-3, with D tentatively TRBD2 (6 bases). V lost 4 bases and J lost 5, with 16 bases in between. Germline CDR1 MNHNS, CDR2 SASEGT. The CDR3 extends over 15 amino acids. This chain's CDR3 is CASSGGDLAGDTQYF. In nucleotides, the CDR3 is TGTGCCAGCAGTGGAGGGGACTTAGCTGGAGATACGCAGTATTTT.

The V and J genes are TRBV11-3 and TRBJ2-5; D is ambiguous. Germline V gives CDR1 SGHNT, CDR2 YENEEA. V lost 8 bases and J 5 bases, leaving 15 bases between the germline ends. The CDR3 length is 13 residues. CDR3 DNA sequence: TGTGCCAGCGCCAGGAGCCCCGTCGAGACCCAGTACTTC. It specifies CASARSPVETQYF. Filled out from reference TRBV11-3 and TRBJ2-5, the complete variable domain reads EAGVVQSPRYKIIEKKQPVAFWCNPISGHNTLYWYLQNLGQGPELLIRYENEEAVDDSQLPKDRFSAERLKGVDSTLKIQPAELGDSAVYLCASARSPVETQYFGPGTRLLVL.

CDR3: CASRQGYYGYTF. Here the CDR3 DNA reads TGTGCCAGTAGACAGGGGTACTATGGCTACACCTTC. This chain links TRBV19 with TRBJ1-2; 7 bases align to TRBD1. V gave up 6 bases and J gave up 3 bases; unmatched junction bases: 1. From germline, CDR1 is LNHDA and CDR2 SQIVND (reference sequence). The CDR3 extends over 12 amino acids.

This clone has a handful of counts. The gene calls are TRBV20-1 and TRBJ1-1, with D possibly matching TRBD1 (6 bases). This CDR3 comprises 11 residues. The germline V gene encodes CDR1 DFQATT and CDR2 SNEGSKA (reference sequence). V dropped 3 bases and J dropped 12 bases, with 14 bases sitting between them. The CDR3 coding sequence is TGCAGTGCTAGTTGGGTGACAGGAACTTTCTTT. Its protein product is CSASWVTGTFF.

The chain couples TRBV5-6 to TRBJ2-5; TRBD2 matches at 7 bases. The CDR3 spans 14 residues. The germline V gene encodes CDR1 SGHDT and CDR2 YYEEEE. V lost 0 bases, J lost 1 base, and 0 bases stayed unmatched. This CDR3 is CASSLAGGQETQYF. In DNA, the CDR3 is TGTGCCAGCAGCTTGGCGGGGGGCCAAGAGACCCAGTACTTC.

This chain uses TRBV7-9 with TRBJ2-2; perhaps TRBD1 as D (6 bases). V lost 8 bases and J lost 4, with 14 bases in between. The CDR3 has 14 residues. The V gene's germline CDR1 is SEHNR and CDR2 FQNEAQ (reference sequence). The CDR3 protein is CASRPTTGTGELFF. The DNA for the CDR3 is TGTGCCAGCCGCCCGACGACAGGCACCGGGGAGCTGTTTTTT.

This clone was found a few times. V usage is TRBV6-5 and J usage is TRBJ2-1; weak D call: TRBD2 (5 bases). The germline CDR1 and CDR2 sequences are MNHEY and SVGAGI. Trimming removed 2 bases at V and 5 bases at J, with 16 bases between. This CDR3 region has 16 residues. DNA of the CDR3: TGTGCCAGCAGTTACGGGTCGAGCGCCGGGGACAATGAGCAGTTCTTC. Protein sequence: CASSYGSSAGDNEQFF.

V is TRBV19 and J is TRBJ1-1; 7 bases are shared with TRBD1. Losses at the gene ends were 9 bases for V and 0 bases for J; bases not matched to a gene: 4. This CDR3 is 13 amino acids long. Germline CDR1 is LNHDA and CDR2 is SQIVND (reference sequence). DNA for the CDR3: TGTGCCAGCGCCGGGACAGTGAACACTGAAGCTTTCTTT. Protein product: CASAGTVNTEAFF.

In its sample, this clone was seen once. CDR3 region: CASSLLGTGPEAFF. The CDR3 DNA is TGTGCCAGCAGTTTATTGGGAACAGGGCCTGAAGCTTTCTTT. The chain combines TRBV27 with TRBJ1-1; the D gene is possibly TRBD1 (6 bases). The V gene lost 1 base and the J gene lost 6 bases, with 12 bases spanning the gap. The CDR3 has 14 residues. The germline V gene has CDR1 MNHEY and CDR2 SMNVEV (reference sequence).

This chain connects TRBV5-1 to TRBJ2-3; 9 positions match TRBD2. Germline trimming cut 4 bases from V and 3 bases from J; bases unmatched to any gene: 12. The length of the CDR3 is 17 residues. From germline, CDR1 is SGHRS and CDR2 YFSETQ. The CDR3 loop reads CASSPGFSSGVTDTQYF. The CDR3 coding sequence is TGCGCCAGCAGCCCCGGGTTTTCTAGCGGGGTTACAGATACGCAGTATTTT.

The chain carries TRBV30 and TRBJ1-5; no firm D call. V lost 0 bases and J lost 4, with 7 bases in between. The CDR3 length is 13 residues. Germline CDR1 and CDR2: GTSNPN and SVGIG (reference sequence). The CDR3 DNA follows: TGTGCCTGGAGTGTAAATGGAAATCAGCCCCAGCATTTT. It yields the protein CAWSVNGNQPQHF.

This clone appeared a single time. The chain couples TRBV2 to TRBJ2-3; tentative D call: TRBD2 (5 bases). The germline CDR1 and CDR2 sequences are SNHLY and FYNNEI. V lost 5 bases, J lost 2 bases, and 11 bases lay in between. The CDR3 sequence is 14 residues long. As DNA, the CDR3 is TGTGCCAGCAGTTTTCAGCGGTACACAGATACGCAGTATTTT. As protein: CASSFQRYTDTQYF. Looking up the rest from reference TRBV2 and TRBJ2-3 gives the full variable domain: EPEVTQTPSHQVTQMGQEVILRCVPISNHLYFYWYRQILGQKVEFLVSFYNNEISEKSEIFDDQFSVERPDGSNFTLKIRSTKLEDSAMYFCASSFQRYTDTQYFGPGTRLTVL.